What follows are 9 T cell receptor beta chains derived from one specimen sequenced in a study of T-cell memory formation after mild COVID-19. MiXCR, applied by TCRdb to the 5' RACE reads, yields one record per CDR3 protein. The sample includes more than 350,000 distinct CDR3 sequences, about 15% seen only once; the top ten take roughly 21%. The sequencing input was PBMCs or a T cell subset sorted from them (not recorded which). The receptors come from a man aged 18 to 30 who had mild COVID-19 (a few samples of this study predate the infection). Cell type and time point are not known.

This sequence joins TRBV5-6 and TRBJ2-3, with D tentatively TRBD1 (6 bases). From germline, CDR1 is SGHDT and CDR2 YYEEEE. The CDR3 length is 16 residues. The V end lost 1 base, the J end lost 1 base, and 13 bases lay between the germline ends. The CDR3, as DNA: TGTGCCAGCAGCTTGTATTGGGGGCCCGGCACAGATACGCAGTATTTT. Protein sequence: CASSLYWGPGTDTQYF.

The chain carries TRBV12-3 or TRBV12-4 and TRBJ2-7; D is undetermined. The V end lost 1 base, the J end lost 3 bases, and 10 bases lay between the germline ends. This CDR3 is 14 amino acids long. CDR3 sequence reads: CASSLGPNGYEQYV. CDR3 bases: TGTGCCAGCAGTTTAGGACCGAATGGCTACGAGCAGTACGTC.

The sample holds a few counts of this clonotype. This chain links TRBV5-1 with TRBJ1-1; 8 positions agree with TRBD1. This CDR3 has 14 amino acids. Per germline, CDR1 SGHRS and CDR2 YFSETQ. V lost 4 bases, J lost 4 bases, and 6 bases stayed unmatched. CDR3 bases: TGCGCCAGCAGCCTGCGACAGGGGAGCACTGAAGCTTTCTTT. As protein: CASSLRQGSTEAFF.

This clonotype was seen at least ten times. The rearrangement uses TRBV5-1 and TRBJ2-2, with 11 bases identical to TRBD1. Trimming removed 7 bases from V and 5 bases from J; junction bases left unmatched: 7. The CDR3 consists of 15 residues. The V gene's germline CDR1 is SGHRS and CDR2 YFSETQ. The CDR3 DNA sequence: TGCGCCAGCGGAGGACAGGGGGCACGGACCGGGGAGCTGTTTTTT. Translating gives CASGGQGARTGELFF.

This clonotype was counted between two and nine times. The genes are TRBV28 and TRBJ2-3, with TRBD2 matching over 11 bases. This CDR3 comprises 18 residues. Germline CDR1 MDHEN, CDR2 SYDVKM. With V trimmed by 8 bases and J by 5 bases, 18 bases remained unmatched. CDR3 amino acids: CASGTGTVAGGPGDTQYF. The CDR3 DNA follows: TGTGCCAGCGGGACAGGGACTGTAGCGGGGGGGCCGGGAGATACGCAGTATTTT.

This chain connects TRBV29-1 to TRBJ1-6, with D unclear. There are 13 residues in the CDR3. V shed 4 bases and J shed 10 bases, with 14 bases lying between them. The V gene's germline CDR1 is SQVTM and CDR2 ANQGSEA. The CDR3 coding sequence is TGCAGCGTTGGTGAGGACTTTAAGTCACCCCTCCACTTT. Encoded protein: CSVGEDFKSPLHF.

This clonotype was found a few times. The rearrangement links TRBV28 to TRBJ1-5, with D possibly being TRBD1 (6 bases). The CDR3 totals 14 residues. In germline, CDR1 is MDHEN, CDR2 SYDVKM. Trimming took 5 bases from V and 8 from J, leaving 16 bases between them. CDR3 sequence reads: CASSPGQGSEPQHF. Here the CDR3 DNA reads TGTGCCAGCAGTCCTGGGCAGGGGTCGGAGCCCCAGCATTTT.

This clonotype was counted between two and nine times. V and J are TRBV4-3 and TRBJ2-7; D unclear. V lost 0 bases to trimming and J lost 5 bases, with 11 bases between them. Germline V gene data show CDR1 as LGHNA and CDR2 as YSLEER. CDR3 length: 14 residues. The CDR3 bases are TGCGCCAGCAGCCAAGATTCTTTAACCCACGAGCAGTACTTC. Translated: CASSQDSLTHEQYF.

The rearrangement links TRBV3-1 to TRBJ2-5; D possibly uses TRBD1 or TRBD2 (6 bases each). V was clipped by 2 bases and J by 2 bases, with 15 bases between them. This CDR3 has 16 amino acids. Germline lookup yields CDR1 LGHDT and CDR2 YNNKEL (reference sequence). This chain's CDR3 is CASSQTPKGGQETQYF. DNA for the CDR3: TGTGCCAGCAGCCAAACCCCTAAAGGGGGGCAAGAGACCCAGTACTTC.